Presented here are 8 T cell receptor beta chains from one specimen sequenced in a study of OX40 agonist ivuxolimab in advanced cancers. Sequencing used immunoSEQ multiplex PCR; TCRdb keeps in-frame clones, though not all of them. The sample lists under 65,000 clones, about 89% occurring once. The specimen was CD4+ or CD8+ T cells sorted from blood, collected in a trial of the OX40 agonist ivuxolimab. The source is an adult with an advanced solid tumor such as melanoma, head and neck, liver or kidney cancer.

V usage is TRBV28 and J usage is TRBJ1-4, with D maybe TRBD1 (6 bases). The CDR3 is made up of 14 amino acids. The V gene's germline CDR1 is MDHEN and CDR2 SYDVKM. The V gene lost 5 bases and the J gene lost 7 bases, with 14 bases spanning the gap. CDR3 nucleotide sequence: TGTGCCAGCAGTCACGACAGGATGAGTGAAAAACTGTTTTTT. It specifies CASSHDRMSEKLFF.

The rearrangement joins TRBV29-1 to TRBJ2-1; D is unresolved. The CDR3 is 12 amino acids. Per germline, CDR1 SQVTM and CDR2 ANQGSEA. The V and J ends lost 4 bases and 5 bases respectively, with 9 bases between them. CDR3 sequence (DNA): TGCAGCGTTGTTGAACTGAACAATGAGCAGTTCTTC. This sequence encodes CSVVELNNEQFF.

The chain joins TRBV9 to TRBJ2-5; D tentatively reads TRBD1 or TRBD2 (5 bases each). The CDR3 sequence is 14 residues long. Germline V gene lookup returns CDR1 SGDLS and CDR2 YYNGEE. Trimming removed 3 bases at V and 4 bases at J, with 13 bases between. CDR3 protein: CASSGPRDRETQYF. In nucleotides, the CDR3 is TGTGCCAGCAGCGGGCCCCGGGACCGAGAGACCCAGTACTTC.

The CDR3 nucleotides read TGTGCCAGCAGCTTACGGGCGGGAGGACCCTACAATGAGCAGTTCTTC. The encoded protein is CASSLRAGGPYNEQFF. The V gene is TRBV7-8, the J gene TRBJ2-1; TRBD2 matches at 8 bases. CDR1 and CDR2 (germline): SGHVS, FQNEAQ. Germline trimming cut 2 bases from V and 2 bases from J; bases unmatched to any gene: 5. This CDR3 has 16 residues.

The chain couples TRBV4-1 to TRBJ2-7; D is perhaps TRBD1 (6 bases). Germline V gene data show CDR1 as MGHRA and CDR2 as YSYEKL. V was shortened by 3 bases and J by 1 base, with 13 bases between the two germline ends. This CDR3 is 15 amino acids long. CDR3 nucleotide sequence: TGCGCCAGCAGCCACCTATCAACAGGGTCCTACGAGCAGTACTTC. It codes for CASSHLSTGSYEQYF.

This chain connects TRBV7-8 to TRBJ1-1, with D hard to call. This CDR3 is built from 14 residues. Between the trimmed V and J ends, which lost 1 base and 9 bases, there was a span of 15 bases. Germline V gene data show CDR1 as SGHVS and CDR2 as FQNEAQ. CDR3 nucleotides: TGTGCCAGCAGCTTAGAAGGTTTCGGAGGCAAAGCTTTCTTT. It encodes CASSLEGFGGKAFF.

CDR3 residues: CASSSRAEKETQYF. The CDR3 coding sequence is TGTGCCAGCAGCTCAAGGGCAGAAAAAGAGACCCAGTACTTC. This chain uses TRBV13 with TRBJ2-5; D uncertain. Trimming removed 4 bases at V and 3 bases at J, with 12 bases between. Germline assignment: CDR1 PRHDT and CDR2 FYEKMQ (reference sequence). The CDR3 is 14 residues long.

The chain is built from TRBV5-6 and TRBJ1-2, with D possibly TRBD1 on 6 matching bases. The CDR3 spans 13 residues. Germline CDR1 is SGHDT and CDR2 is YYEEEE. V dropped 3 bases and J dropped 8 bases, with 14 bases sitting between them. The CDR3, as DNA: TGTGCCAGCAGCTCGCCATCAGGGGTCGGCTACACCTTC. This codes for CASSSPSGVGYTF.